Listed below are T cell receptor beta chains from one sample, sequenced in a study of blood T cells in healthy people across ages. TCRdb reanalysed the 5' RACE reads using MiXCR and keeps one entry per CDR3 protein. Found here are roughly 700,000 distinct CDR3 sequences, around 49% of them singletons; the top ten hold under 35%. The sequencing sample was made of blood. The receptors originated from a woman in her sixties or seventies in good health. The CDR3 runs from the conserved cysteine through the conserved F or W. The D gene is left open where the match is weak. For some rows the clone size is stated as once, few or many, or as a class when expanded; others skip it.

CDR3aa: CAISESLAGGTLETQYF
CDR3nt: TGTGCCATCAGTGAGTCTCTTGCGGGAGGGACCTTAGAGACCCAGTACTTC
v_gene: TRBV10-3
d_gene: TRBD2
abundance: few
j_gene: TRBJ2-5

CDR3aa: CSAQTNRGPGYEQYF
CDR3nt: TGCAGTGCTCAAACAAACAGGGGTCCGGGCTACGAGCAGTACTTC
v_gene: TRBV20-1
d_gene: TRBD1
abundance: NA
j_gene: TRBJ2-7

CDR3aa: CASSLQWDSYNEQFF
CDR3nt: TGTGCCAGCAGCCTACAATGGGACAGCTACAATGAGCAGTTCTTC
v_gene: TRBV7-2
d_gene: TRBD1
abundance: NA
j_gene: TRBJ2-1

CDR3aa: CASCDRDIQYF
CDR3nt: TGTGCCAGCTGCGACAGAGACATTCAGTACTTC
v_gene: TRBV28
d_gene: NA
abundance: NA
j_gene: TRBJ2-4

CDR3aa: CASSQETSGYYNEQFF
CDR3nt: TGTGCCAGCAGCCAGGAAACTAGCGGATACTACAATGAGCAGTTCTTC
v_gene: TRBV4-2
d_gene: TRBD2
abundance: NA
j_gene: TRBJ2-1

CDR3aa: CATIGSEELFF
CDR3nt: TGTGCCACAATTGGTTCCGAGGAGCTGTTTTTT
v_gene: TRBV28
d_gene: NA
abundance: NA
j_gene: TRBJ2-2

CDR3aa: CASSHRTERMNTEAFF
CDR3nt: TGTGCCAGCAGCCATAGGACAGAGCGCATGAACACTGAAGCTTTCTTT
v_gene: TRBV6-5
d_gene: NA
abundance: NA
j_gene: TRBJ1-1

CDR3aa: CASSEGLAGIQETQYF
CDR3nt: TGTGCCAGCAGTGAGGGACTAGCGGGTATCCAAGAGACCCAGTACTTC
v_gene: TRBV6-1
d_gene: TRBD2
abundance: NA
j_gene: TRBJ2-5

CDR3aa: CAISGLDNEQFF
CDR3nt: TGTGCCATTTCGGGACTCGACAATGAGCAGTTCTTC
v_gene: TRBV28
d_gene: NA
abundance: NA
j_gene: TRBJ2-1

CDR3aa: CACSLSPPGQTTPRPNEKLFF
CDR3nt: TGTGCCTGCAGTTTGTCGCCACCGGGACAGACGACTCCGAGACCAAATGAAAAACTGTTTTTT
v_gene: TRBV27
d_gene: TRBD1
abundance: NA
j_gene: TRBJ1-4

CDR3aa: CASRGHGTQETQYF
CDR3nt: TGTGCCAGCAGGGGGCACGGAACCCAAGAGACCCAGTACTTC
v_gene: TRBV27
d_gene: NA
abundance: NA
j_gene: TRBJ2-5

CDR3aa: CASNVREETQYF
CDR3nt: TGTGCCAGCAACGTCAGGGAGGAGACCCAGTACTTC
v_gene: TRBV28
d_gene: NA
abundance: NA
j_gene: TRBJ2-5

CDR3aa: CASRALNIQYF
CDR3nt: TGTGCCAGCAGGGCCCTAAACATTCAGTACTTC
v_gene: TRBV12-3/TRBV12-4
d_gene: NA
abundance: NA
j_gene: TRBJ2-4

CDR3aa: CASSLLENTQYF
CDR3nt: TGTGCCAGCAGCTTATTGGAGAATACGCAGTATTTT
v_gene: TRBV7-9
d_gene: NA
abundance: NA
j_gene: TRBJ2-3

CDR3aa: CASSLVVSGETQYF
CDR3nt: TGTGCCAGCAGCTTAGTTGTATCCGGGGAGACCCAGTACTTC
v_gene: TRBV7-2
d_gene: NA
abundance: NA
j_gene: TRBJ2-5

CDR3aa: CASTAGGNEQFF
CDR3nt: TGTGCCAGCACGGCGGGAGGGAATGAGCAGTTCTTC
v_gene: TRBV9
d_gene: TRBD2
abundance: few
j_gene: TRBJ2-1

CDR3aa: CASSVRCTDTQYF
CDR3nt: TGTGCCAGCAGCGTAAGGTGCACAGATACGCAGTATTTT
v_gene: TRBV9
d_gene: NA
abundance: NA
j_gene: TRBJ2-3

CDR3aa: CASRATTSSYNEQFF
CDR3nt: TGTGCCAGCAGAGCAACAACGAGCTCCTACAATGAGCAGTTCTTC
v_gene: TRBV2
d_gene: NA
abundance: NA
j_gene: TRBJ2-1

CDR3aa: CASSPIIAGSIHEQYF
CDR3nt: TGTGCCAGCAGCCCTATTATAGCGGGGAGTATCCACGAGCAGTACTTC
v_gene: TRBV11-2
d_gene: TRBD2
abundance: NA
j_gene: TRBJ2-7

CDR3aa: CASSLRGSWNEQYF
CDR3nt: TGTGCCAGCAGCTTGCGCGGGAGTTGGAATGAGCAGTACTTC
v_gene: TRBV7-2
d_gene: TRBD2
abundance: NA
j_gene: TRBJ2-5

CDR3aa: CSARKCKREACNEQYF
CDR3nt: TGCAGTGCTAGAAAGTGTAAGCGGGAGGCGTGTAATGAGCAGTACTTC
v_gene: TRBV20-1
d_gene: TRBD2
abundance: NA
j_gene: TRBJ2-7

CDR3aa: CATSDPLSGGCEQYF
CDR3nt: TGTGCCACCAGTGACCCTCTCTCTGGGGGTTGCGAGCAGTACTTC
v_gene: TRBV24-1
d_gene: NA
abundance: NA
j_gene: TRBJ2-7

CDR3aa: CASSPYLAREETQYF
CDR3nt: TGTGCCAGCAGCCCCTACCTAGCAAGGGAAGAGACCCAGTACTTC
v_gene: TRBV7-2
d_gene: NA
abundance: NA
j_gene: TRBJ2-5

CDR3aa: CARKPRDRGRTEAFF
CDR3nt: TGTGCCAGGAAACCCCGGGACAGGGGTCGAACTGAAGCTTTCTTT
v_gene: TRBV6-2/TRBV6-3
d_gene: TRBD1
abundance: few
j_gene: TRBJ1-1

CDR3aa: CSARGKQGNKQFF
CDR3nt: TGCAGTGCTAGAGGGAAACAGGGAAACAAGCAGTTCTTC
v_gene: TRBV20-1
d_gene: NA
abundance: NA
j_gene: TRBJ2-1

CDR3aa: CASSFGDGNSPLHF
CDR3nt: TGTGCCAGCAGTTTCGGGGATGGTAATTCACCCCTCCACTTT
v_gene: TRBV12-3/TRBV12-4
d_gene: NA
abundance: NA
j_gene: TRBJ1-6

CDR3aa: CASRRGVAKNIQYF
CDR3nt: TGTGCCAGCAGACGGGGAGTCGCCAAAAACATTCAGTACTTC
v_gene: TRBV2
d_gene: NA
abundance: NA
j_gene: TRBJ2-4

CDR3aa: CATSDPRGGNQPQHF
CDR3nt: TGTGCCACCAGTGACCCGAGGGGGGGCAATCAGCCCCAGCATTTT
v_gene: TRBV24-1
d_gene: NA
abundance: once
j_gene: TRBJ1-5

CDR3aa: CASSSSCEQYF
CDR3nt: TGTGCCAGCAGTTCCTCCTGCGAGCAGTACTTC
v_gene: TRBV28
d_gene: NA
abundance: NA
j_gene: TRBJ2-7

CDR3aa: CASSRLAGERNEQFF
CDR3nt: TGTGCCAGCAGTCGACTAGCGGGAGAAAGGAATGAGCAGTTCTTC
v_gene: TRBV28
d_gene: TRBD2
abundance: NA
j_gene: TRBJ2-1

CDR3aa: CASSPSQEYHEQYF
CDR3nt: TGTGCCAGCTCACCATCTCAGGAGTACCACGAGCAGTACTTC
v_gene: TRBV18
d_gene: NA
abundance: NA
j_gene: TRBJ2-7

CDR3aa: CSVYRNNEQFF
CDR3nt: TGCAGCGTTTACAGGAACAATGAGCAGTTCTTC
v_gene: TRBV29-1
d_gene: NA
abundance: few
j_gene: TRBJ2-1

CDR3aa: CASNSWTDTQYF
CDR3nt: TGTGCCAGCAACTCATGGACAGATACGCAGTATTTT
v_gene: TRBV7-2
d_gene: NA
abundance: NA
j_gene: TRBJ2-3

CDR3aa: CSATGTEYEQYF
CDR3nt: TGCAGCGCCACCGGGACAGAATACGAGCAGTACTTC
v_gene: TRBV29-1
d_gene: TRBD1
abundance: many
j_gene: TRBJ2-7

CDR3aa: CASSASGRADQYF
CDR3nt: TGTGCCAGCTCTGCTAGCGGGAGGGCCGATCAGTACTTC
v_gene: TRBV7-6
d_gene: TRBD2
abundance: few
j_gene: TRBJ2-5

CDR3aa: CASSSTARDPYEQYF
CDR3nt: TGTGCCAGCAGCTCCACGGCCAGGGATCCCTACGAGCAGTACTTC
v_gene: TRBV7-6
d_gene: NA
abundance: few
j_gene: TRBJ2-7

CDR3aa: CSAKDSSSYEQYF
CDR3nt: TGCAGTGCTAAGGACTCTAGCTCCTACGAGCAGTACTTC
v_gene: TRBV20-1
d_gene: NA
abundance: few
j_gene: TRBJ2-7

CDR3aa: CASSALGAGKTYEQYF
CDR3nt: TGTGCCAGCAGCGCCCTGGGGGCGGGTAAGACGTACGAGCAGTACTTC
v_gene: TRBV7-9
d_gene: NA
abundance: NA
j_gene: TRBJ2-7

CDR3aa: CASSVGDRGLAGHQETQYF
CDR3nt: TGTGCCAGCAGCGTGGGGGACAGAGGACTAGCGGGCCATCAAGAGACCCAGTACTTC
v_gene: TRBV9
d_gene: TRBD2
abundance: NA
j_gene: TRBJ2-5

CDR3aa: CASSFRRGVGDTQYF
CDR3nt: TGTGCCAGCAGCTTTCGTAGGGGGGTGGGAGATACGCAGTATTTT
v_gene: TRBV7-2
d_gene: NA
abundance: few
j_gene: TRBJ2-3

CDR3aa: CASSSAPGGSTEAFF
CDR3nt: TGTGCCAGCAGCTCTGCCCCGGGGGGGAGCACTGAAGCTTTCTTT
v_gene: TRBV7-3
d_gene: NA
abundance: NA
j_gene: TRBJ1-1